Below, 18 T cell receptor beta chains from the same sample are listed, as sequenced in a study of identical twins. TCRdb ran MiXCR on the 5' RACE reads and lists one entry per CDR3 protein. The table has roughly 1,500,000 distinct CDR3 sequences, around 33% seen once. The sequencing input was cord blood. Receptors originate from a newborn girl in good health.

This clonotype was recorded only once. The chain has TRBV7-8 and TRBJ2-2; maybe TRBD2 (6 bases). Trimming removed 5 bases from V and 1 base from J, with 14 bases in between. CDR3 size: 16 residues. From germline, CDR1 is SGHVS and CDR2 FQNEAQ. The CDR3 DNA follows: TGTGCCAGCAGCGCCACACATAGCGGGAACACCGGGGAGCTGTTTTTT. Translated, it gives CASSATHSGNTGELFF.

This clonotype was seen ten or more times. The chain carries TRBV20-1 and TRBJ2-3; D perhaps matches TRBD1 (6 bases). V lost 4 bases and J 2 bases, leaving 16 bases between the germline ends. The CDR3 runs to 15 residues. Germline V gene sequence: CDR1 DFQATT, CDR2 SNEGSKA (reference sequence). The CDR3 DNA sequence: TGCAGTGCTACCAAGGGGGTCTATTCCACAGATACGCAGTATTTT. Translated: CSATKGVYSTDTQYF.

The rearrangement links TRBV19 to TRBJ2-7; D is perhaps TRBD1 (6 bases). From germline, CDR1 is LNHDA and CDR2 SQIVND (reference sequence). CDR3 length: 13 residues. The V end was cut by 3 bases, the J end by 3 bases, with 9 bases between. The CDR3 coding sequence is TGTGCCAGTAGTATGACAGGTGACTACGAGCAGTACTTC. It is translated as CASSMTGDYEQYF.

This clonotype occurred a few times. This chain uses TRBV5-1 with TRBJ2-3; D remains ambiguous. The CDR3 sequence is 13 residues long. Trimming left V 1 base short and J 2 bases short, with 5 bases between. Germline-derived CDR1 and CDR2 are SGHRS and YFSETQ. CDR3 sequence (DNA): TGCGCCAGCAGCTTGCATCACACAGATACGCAGTATTTT. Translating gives CASSLHHTDTQYF. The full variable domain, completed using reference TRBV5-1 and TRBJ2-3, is KAGVTQTPRYLIKTRGQQVTLSCSPISGHRSVSWYQQTPGQGLQFLFEYFSETQRNKGNFPGRFSGRQFSNSRSEMNVSTLELGDSALYLCASSLHHTDTQYFGPGTRLTVL.

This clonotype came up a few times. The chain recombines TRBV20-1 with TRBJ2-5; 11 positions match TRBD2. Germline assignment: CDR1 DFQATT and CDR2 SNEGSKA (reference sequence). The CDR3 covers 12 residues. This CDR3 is CRVAGGIETQYF. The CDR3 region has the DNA TGCAGAGTAGCGGGGGGGATCGAGACCCAGTACTTC.

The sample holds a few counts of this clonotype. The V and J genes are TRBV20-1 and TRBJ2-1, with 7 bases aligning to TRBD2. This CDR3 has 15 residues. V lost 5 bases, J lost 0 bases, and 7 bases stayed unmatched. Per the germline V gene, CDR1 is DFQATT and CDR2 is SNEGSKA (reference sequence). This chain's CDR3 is CSAELLAASYNEQFF. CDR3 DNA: TGCAGTGCTGAGCTCCTAGCGGCCTCCTACAATGAGCAGTTCTTC.

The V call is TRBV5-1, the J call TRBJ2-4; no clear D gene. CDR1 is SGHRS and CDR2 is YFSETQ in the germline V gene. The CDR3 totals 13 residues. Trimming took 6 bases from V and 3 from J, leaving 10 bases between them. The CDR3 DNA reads TGCGCCAGCACGGTGGAAGGCAAAAACATTCAGTACTTC. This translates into CASTVEGKNIQYF.

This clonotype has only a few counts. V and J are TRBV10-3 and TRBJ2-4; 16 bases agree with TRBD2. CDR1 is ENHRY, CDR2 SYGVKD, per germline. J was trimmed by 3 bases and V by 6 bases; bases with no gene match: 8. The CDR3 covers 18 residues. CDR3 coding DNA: TGTGCCATCAGCCCCGGGACTAGCGGGGGGGCCTTCAAAAACATTCAGTACTTC. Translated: CAISPGTSGGAFKNIQYF.

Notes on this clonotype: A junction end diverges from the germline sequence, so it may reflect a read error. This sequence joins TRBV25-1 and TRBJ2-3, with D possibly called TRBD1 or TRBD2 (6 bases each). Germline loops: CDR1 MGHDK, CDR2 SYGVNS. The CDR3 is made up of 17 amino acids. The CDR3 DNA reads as TGTGCCAGCAGTGAACGAGGATGGGGGGCGGACACAGATACGCAGTGTTTT. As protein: CASSERGWGADTDTQCF.

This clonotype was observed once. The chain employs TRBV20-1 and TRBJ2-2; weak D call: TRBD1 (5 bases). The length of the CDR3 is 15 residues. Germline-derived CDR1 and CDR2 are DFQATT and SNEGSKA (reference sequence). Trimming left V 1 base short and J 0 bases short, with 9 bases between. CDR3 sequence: CSARVGHPNTGELFF. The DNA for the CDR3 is TGCAGTGCTAGAGTAGGACACCCGAACACCGGGGAGCTGTTTTTT.

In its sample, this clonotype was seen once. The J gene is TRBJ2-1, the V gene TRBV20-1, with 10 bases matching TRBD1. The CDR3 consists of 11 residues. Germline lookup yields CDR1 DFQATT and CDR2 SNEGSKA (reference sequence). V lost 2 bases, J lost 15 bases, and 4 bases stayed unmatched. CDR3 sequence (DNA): TGCAGTGCTAGACGCCGGGACAGGGGGTTCTTC. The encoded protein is CSARRRDRGFF.

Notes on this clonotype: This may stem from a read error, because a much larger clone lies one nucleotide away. As DNA, the CDR3 is TGTGCCAGCAGCCAATCAGGTGTCAGGGGGTTTGTGACCCAGTTCTTC. Translating gives CASSQSGVRGFVTQFF. This chain uses TRBV3-1 with TRBJ2-1, with 7 positions matching TRBD1. CDR1 is LGHDT, CDR2 YNNKEL, per germline (reference sequence). Trimming removed 2 bases from V and 13 bases from J; junction bases left unmatched: 17. This CDR3 region has 16 residues.

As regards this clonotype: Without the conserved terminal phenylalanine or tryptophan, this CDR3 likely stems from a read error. The DNA for the CDR3 is TGCAGTGCTAGACCCTCCCGAGGGGTTGGGCAGCCCCAGCATTAT. Encoded protein: CSARPSRGVGQPQHY. V is TRBV20-1 and J is TRBJ1-5; a weak D match, TRBD1 (5 bases). V was shortened by 2 bases and J by 7 bases, with 18 bases between the two germline ends. The CDR3 is 15 amino acids. Germline CDR1 reads DFQATT; CDR2 reads SNEGSKA (reference sequence).

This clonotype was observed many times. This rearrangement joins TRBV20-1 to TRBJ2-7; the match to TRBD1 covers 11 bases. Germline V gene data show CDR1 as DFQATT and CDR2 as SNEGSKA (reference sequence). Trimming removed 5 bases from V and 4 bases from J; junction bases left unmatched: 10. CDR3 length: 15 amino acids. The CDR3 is CSASPGQGVRYEQYF. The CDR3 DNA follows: TGCAGTGCTTCTCCGGGACAGGGGGTCAGGTACGAGCAGTACTTC.

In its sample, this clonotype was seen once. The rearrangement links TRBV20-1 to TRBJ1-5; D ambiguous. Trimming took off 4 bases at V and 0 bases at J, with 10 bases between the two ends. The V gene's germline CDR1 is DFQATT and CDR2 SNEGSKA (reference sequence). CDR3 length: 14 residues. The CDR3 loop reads CSAIDKYSNQPQHF. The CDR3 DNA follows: TGCAGTGCTATCGACAAATATAGCAATCAGCCCCAGCATTTT.

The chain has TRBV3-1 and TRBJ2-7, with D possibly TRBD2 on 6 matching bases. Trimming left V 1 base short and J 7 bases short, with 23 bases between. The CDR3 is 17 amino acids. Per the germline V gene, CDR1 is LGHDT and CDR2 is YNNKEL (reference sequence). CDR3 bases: TGTGCCAGCAGCCAAGTAATTGGGGGGAGTGTGAAAAATGAGCAGTACTTC. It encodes CASSQVIGGSVKNEQYF.

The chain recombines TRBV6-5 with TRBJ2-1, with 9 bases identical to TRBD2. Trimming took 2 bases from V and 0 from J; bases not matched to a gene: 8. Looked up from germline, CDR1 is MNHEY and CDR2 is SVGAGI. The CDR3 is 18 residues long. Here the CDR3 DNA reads TGTGCCAGCAGTTACCGCATGCGACTAGCGGTCTCCTACAATGAGCAGTTCTTC. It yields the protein CASSYRMRLAVSYNEQFF.

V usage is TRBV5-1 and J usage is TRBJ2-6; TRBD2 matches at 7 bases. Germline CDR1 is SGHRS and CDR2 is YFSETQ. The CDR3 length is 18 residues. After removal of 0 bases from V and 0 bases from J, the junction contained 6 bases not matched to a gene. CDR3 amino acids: CASSLVGGGYSGANVLTF. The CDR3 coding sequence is TGCGCCAGCAGCTTGGTAGGCGGGGGATACTCTGGGGCCAACGTCCTGACTTTC.